The 14 T cell receptor beta chains below all came from one sample that was sequenced in a study of cytomegalovirus exposure and HLA in healthy donors (TCRdb year 2017). To prepare the library, the immunoSEQ multiplex PCR assay was applied. TCRdb obtained this table from immuneACCESS and retained in-frame rearrangements with V and J assigned. These tables miss some clones; where compared with another copy, unresolved V genes account for less than half of the shortfall, and the remainder is unexplained. Recorded for this sample are around 200,000 clones; around 81% of them occurred a single time. Roughly 2.8% of the sample belongs to the ten largest clones. Sequencing was performed on PBMCs. The receptors were sampled from a woman under 30 in good health and CMV-seropositive.

A note on this clone: This likely reflects a read error, since a far larger clone is one base away. The sample carries other DNA sequences with the same CDR3. The V call is TRBV6-1, the J call TRBJ1-2, with D unclear. This CDR3 has 10 residues. CDR1 MNHNS and CDR2 SASEGT come from the germline V gene. The ends were cut back, 6 bases at V and 4 bases at J, with 3 bases in the middle. The CDR3 sequence is CASRAYGYTF. CDR3 in DNA: TGTGCCAGCAGAGCCTATGGCTACACCTTC.

The chain links TRBV5-4 to TRBJ1-2; no clear D gene. V gave up 2 bases and J gave up 5 bases, with 16 bases separating them. The length of the CDR3 is 15 residues. Per germline, CDR1 SGHNT and CDR2 YYREEE (reference sequence). The CDR3 is CASSFGGSVSYGYTF. Here the CDR3 DNA reads TGTGCCAGCAGCTTTGGCGGTTCAGTCTCGTATGGCTACACCTTC.

The gene calls are TRBV7-9 and TRBJ2-3, with D possibly matching TRBD2 (5 bases). CDR1 is SEHNR, CDR2 FQNEAQ, per germline (reference sequence). The CDR3 length is 12 residues. The V end was cut by 6 bases, the J end by 4 bases, with 8 bases between. The CDR3 DNA reads as TGTGCCAGCAGGGTGGAGGCAGATACGCAGTATTTT. Translating gives CASRVEADTQYF.

This chain links TRBV5-1 with TRBJ2-5, with TRBD1 as a possible D gene (5 bases). Germline V gene sequence: CDR1 SGHRS, CDR2 YFSETQ. Trimming pared 7 bases from V and 5 bases from J, leaving 24 bases between. The CDR3 extends over 16 amino acids. The CDR3 DNA follows: TGCGCCAGCTCCCAGCTAGGGGATTTAACAGCCGAGACCCAGTACTTC. As protein: CASSQLGDLTAETQYF.

The chain carries TRBV2 and TRBJ2-7; the match to TRBD1 covers 9 bases. Germline CDR1 reads SNHLY; CDR2 reads FYNNEI. The CDR3 runs 15 residues. The V gene end was trimmed by 5 bases and the J gene end by 1 base; junction bases not matched to a gene: 6. The CDR3 nucleotides are TGTGCCAGCAGTCCCGGACAGGGGTCTTCCTACGAGCAGTACTTC. This encodes CASSPGQGSSYEQYF.

The sample holds many counts of this clone. This chain links TRBV6-4 with TRBJ2-3, with 10 bases lining up with TRBD2. Per the germline V gene, CDR1 is MRHNA and CDR2 is SNTAGT. This CDR3 has 14 amino acids. V dropped 5 bases and J dropped 1; count of bases not matched to a gene: 0. The CDR3, as DNA: TGTGCCAGCAGTCTAGCGGGGGGCACAGATACGCAGTATTTT. As protein: CASSLAGGTDTQYF.

The V and J genes are TRBV4-1 and TRBJ2-5; TRBD2 might be the D (5 bases). The CDR3 spans 13 residues. CDR1 and CDR2 (germline): MGHRA, YSYEKL. V shed 2 bases and J shed 5 bases, with 9 bases lying between them. The CDR3 spells CASSQIGGETQYF. Written as DNA, the CDR3 is TGCGCCAGCAGCCAAATTGGCGGGGAGACCCAGTACTTC.

The chain has TRBV29-1 and TRBJ1-3, with a tentative D call TRBD1 (5 bases). Trimming took 6 bases from V and 4 from J, leaving 19 bases between them. This CDR3 comprises 15 residues. Per the germline V gene, CDR1 is SQVTM and CDR2 is ANQGSEA. This chain's CDR3 is CSVGVAGKSGNTIYF. For the CDR3, the DNA is TGCAGCGTAGGGGTCGCGGGAAAGTCAGGAAACACCATATATTTT.

The gene calls are TRBV9 and TRBJ2-2; 14 nucleotides agree with TRBD2. CDR1 is SGDLS, CDR2 YYNGEE, per germline. J was trimmed by 3 bases and V by 0 bases; bases with no gene match: 4. The CDR3 spans 18 residues. The DNA for the CDR3 is TGTGCCAGCAGCGTAGGCCTGGGACTAGCGGGGGACACCGGGGAGCTGTTTTTT. Translated, it gives CASSVGLGLAGDTGELFF.

Of note for this clone: The same CDR3 is also encoded by other DNA sequences in this sample. V usage is TRBV20-1 and J usage is TRBJ2-3; no reliable D call. Germline loops: CDR1 DFQATT, CDR2 SNEGSKA (reference sequence). Trimming stripped 5 bases from V and 2 bases from J, with 2 bases between. The CDR3 length is 10 residues. The DNA for the CDR3 is TGCAGTGCTTACACAGATACGCAGTATTTT. It is translated as CSAYTDTQYF.

The chain carries TRBV7-2 and TRBJ2-7; TRBD2 matches 10 bases. The CDR3 covers 14 residues. Germline CDR1 reads SGHTA; CDR2 reads FQGNSA. Trimming took 4 bases from V and 8 from J; bases not matched to a gene: 8. The CDR3, as DNA: TGTGCCAGCAGCTCGCTAGCGGGGGCCCGTAAGCAGTACTTC. As protein: CASSSLAGARKQYF.

V usage is TRBV25-1 and J usage is TRBJ1-5; the D gene is possibly TRBD1 (5 bases). The CDR3 consists of 13 residues. Trimming cost V 6 bases and J 7 bases, with 13 bases left between them. The germline CDR1 and CDR2 sequences are MGHDK and SYGVNS. The CDR3 loop reads CASRGEGGQPQHF. CDR3 bases: TGTGCCAGCAGGGGGGAGGGAGGACAGCCCCAGCATTTT.

This clone occurred a few times. The chain employs TRBV5-6 and TRBJ1-1, with a weak D call TRBD1 (6 bases). The CDR3 has 16 residues. Per the germline V gene, CDR1 is SGHDT and CDR2 is YYEEEE. The V gene lost 1 base and the J gene lost 5 bases, with 18 bases spanning the gap. The DNA for the CDR3 is TGTGCCAGCAGCTTGATGGTGGGGGAAGGGGGTACTGAAGCTTTCTTT. Encoded protein: CASSLMVGEGGTEAFF.

The chain carries TRBV6-6 and TRBJ2-1; D perhaps matches TRBD2 (5 bases). This CDR3 is built from 15 residues. Per the germline V gene, CDR1 is MNHNY and CDR2 is SVGAGI (reference sequence). Trimming stripped 6 bases from V and 3 bases from J, with 15 bases between. The DNA for the CDR3 is TGTGCCAGCAGGAAAGAGTGGACTGGCTACAATGAGCAGTTCTTC. It translates to CASRKEWTGYNEQFF.